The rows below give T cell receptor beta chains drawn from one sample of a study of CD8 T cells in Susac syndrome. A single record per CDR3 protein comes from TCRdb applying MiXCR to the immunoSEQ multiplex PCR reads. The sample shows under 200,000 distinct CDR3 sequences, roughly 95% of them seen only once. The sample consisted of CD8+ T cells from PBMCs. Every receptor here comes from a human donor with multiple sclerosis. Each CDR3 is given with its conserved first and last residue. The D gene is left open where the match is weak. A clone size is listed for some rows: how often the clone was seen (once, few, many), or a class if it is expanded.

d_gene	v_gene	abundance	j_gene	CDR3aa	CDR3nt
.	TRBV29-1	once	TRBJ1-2	CSVARTRSYGYTF	TGCAGCGTTGCCAGGACACGGAGCTATGGCTACACCTTC
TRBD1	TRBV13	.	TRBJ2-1	CASSVEGQGASNEQFF	TGTGCCAGCAGCGTAGAGGGACAGGGGGCTTCCAATGAGCAGTTCTTC
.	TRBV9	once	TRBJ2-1	CASSVGIHEQFF	TGTGCCAGCAGCGTAGGCATCCATGAGCAGTTCTTC
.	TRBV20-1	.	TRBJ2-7	CSAAPGIAYEQYF	TGCAGTGCCGCACCGGGAATCGCGTACGAGCAGTACTTC
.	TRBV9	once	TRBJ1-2	CASSDYAYGYTF	TGTGCCAGCAGCGACTACGCCTATGGCTACACCTTC
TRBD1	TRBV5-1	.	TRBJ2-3	CASSFRTGWPDTQYF	TGCGCCAGCAGCTTCAGGACAGGGTGGCCAGATACGCAGTATTTT
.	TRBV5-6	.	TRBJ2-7	CASSPGDNEQYF	TGTGCCAGCAGCCCCGGGGACAACGAGCAGTACTTC
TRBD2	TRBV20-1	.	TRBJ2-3	CSARALAGVEDTQYF	TGCAGTGCTAGAGCCCTAGCGGGAGTAGAAGATACGCAGTATTTT
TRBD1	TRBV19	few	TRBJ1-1	CASTLGQGNTEAFF	TGTGCCAGTACCTTGGGACAGGGGAACACTGAAGCTTTCTTT
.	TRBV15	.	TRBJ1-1	CATSRVFGGRPRDTEAFF	TGTGCCACCAGCAGAGTCTTCGGAGGACGGCCTCGGGACACTGAAGCTTTCTTT
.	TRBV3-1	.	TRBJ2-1	CASSLEHYGLVEQFF	TGTGCCAGCAGCCTTGAACATTATGGGCTTGTTGAGCAGTTCTTC
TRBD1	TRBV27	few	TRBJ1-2	CASSSGGHGYTF	TGTGCCAGCAGTTCAGGGGGCCATGGCTACACCTTC
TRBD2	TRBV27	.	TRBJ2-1	CASSITSGRAFGQFF	TGTGCCAGCAGTATTACTAGCGGGAGGGCCTTCGGGCAGTTCTTC
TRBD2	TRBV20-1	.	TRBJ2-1	CSAGPLGSGSISEQFF	TGCAGTGCAGGCCCTCTCGGGAGCGGGAGTATTAGTGAGCAGTTCTTC
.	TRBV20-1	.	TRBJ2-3	CSAPRTSTDTQYF	TGCAGTGCCCCCCGGACAAGCACAGATACGCAGTATTTT
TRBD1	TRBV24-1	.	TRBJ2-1	CATSDLRQGNEQFF	TGTGCCACCAGTGATCTTCGACAGGGGAATGAGCAGTTCTTC
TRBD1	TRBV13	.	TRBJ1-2	CASSPGQGANYGYTF	TGTGCCAGCAGCCCCGGACAGGGGGCGAACTATGGCTACACCTTC
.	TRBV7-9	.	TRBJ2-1	CASSPGVSYNEQFF	TGTGCCAGCAGCCCCGGGGTCTCCTACAATGAGCAGTTCTTC
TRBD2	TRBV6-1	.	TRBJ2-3	CASSGPGLAGGWADTQYF	TGTGCCAGCAGTGGGCCGGGACTAGCGGGGGGCTGGGCAGATACGCAGTATTTT
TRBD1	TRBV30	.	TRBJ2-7	CAWSVRERWQGTGNEQYF	TGTGCCTGGAGTGTACGTGAAAGGTGGCAAGGGACAGGGAACGAGCAGTACTTC
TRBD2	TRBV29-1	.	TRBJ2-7	CSARAGGPYEQYF	TGCAGCGCAAGAGCGGGAGGGCCCTACGAGCAGTACTTC
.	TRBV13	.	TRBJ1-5	CASSLRGSNQPQHF	TGTGCCAGCAGCTTAAGGGGGAGCAATCAGCCCCAGCATTTT
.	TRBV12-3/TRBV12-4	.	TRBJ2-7	CASSLAQSWEQYF	TGTGCCAGCAGTTTAGCGCAGAGTTGGGAGCAGTACTTC
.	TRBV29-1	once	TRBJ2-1	CSVQRGVGHYNEQFF	TGCAGCGTCCAGCGTGGGGTAGGCCACTACAATGAGCAGTTCTTC